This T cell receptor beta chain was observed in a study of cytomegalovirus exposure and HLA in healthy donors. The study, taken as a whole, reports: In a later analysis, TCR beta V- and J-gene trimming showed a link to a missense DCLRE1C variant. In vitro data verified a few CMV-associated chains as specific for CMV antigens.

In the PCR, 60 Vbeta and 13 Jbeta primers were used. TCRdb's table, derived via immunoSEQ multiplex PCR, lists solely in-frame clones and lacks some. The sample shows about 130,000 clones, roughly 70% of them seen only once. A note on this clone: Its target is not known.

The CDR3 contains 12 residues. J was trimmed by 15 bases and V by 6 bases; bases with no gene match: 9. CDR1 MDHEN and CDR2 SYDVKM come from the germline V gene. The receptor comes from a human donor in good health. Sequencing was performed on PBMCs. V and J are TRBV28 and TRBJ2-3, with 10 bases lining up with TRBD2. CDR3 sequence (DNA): TGTGCCAGCAGGACCGGGACTAGCGACCGTTATTTT. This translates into CASRTGTSDRYF.